These 20 T cell receptor beta chains were all obtained from the same sample, sequenced in a study of cytomegalovirus exposure and HLA in healthy donors. Clones were sequenced by immunoSEQ multiplex PCR, and TCRdb holds only the in-frame ones, with some missing. The sample records about 160,000 clones, about 95% being singletons. The sample consisted of PBMCs. All receptors come from a woman between 18 and 29 years old in good health and CMV-seronegative.

This chain links TRBV7-2 with TRBJ2-7, with a tentative D call TRBD1 (6 bases). Trimming cost V 2 bases and J 4 bases, with 15 bases left between them. Germline CDR1 and CDR2: SGHTA and FQGNSA. This CDR3 has 15 amino acids. CDR3 sequence: CASSLISAGAYEQYF. CDR3 DNA sequence: TGTGCCAGCAGCTTAATTTCGGCAGGGGCTTACGAGCAGTACTTC.

The genes are TRBV18 and TRBJ2-4, with 9 bases identical to TRBD1. Germline loops: CDR1 KGHSH, CDR2 LQKENI. V gave up 1 base and J gave up 0 bases; unmatched junction bases: 16. The CDR3 is made up of 21 amino acids. DNA of the CDR3: TGTGCCAGCTCACCACTGATTGGACAGGGGACCTATGTTCTAGCCAAAAACATTCAGTACTTC. Translated, it gives CASSPLIGQGTYVLAKNIQYF.

The chain is built from TRBV4-3 and TRBJ1-2; possible D gene TRBD1, 6 bases. Trimming stripped 3 bases from V and 4 bases from J, with 15 bases between. CDR1 LGHNA and CDR2 YSLEER come from the germline V gene. The CDR3 sequence is 15 residues long. Here the CDR3 DNA reads TGCGCCAGCAGCCACCTACAGGGTATCGCCTATGGCTACACCTTC. Its translation: CASSHLQGIAYGYTF.

Remarks on this clone: The final CDR3 position lacks the conserved phenylalanine or tryptophan, pointing to a likely read error. Because the CDR3's place on the DNA is in doubt, the DNA is left out and the CDR3 is given as listed by TCRdb. CDR3 sequence reads: CASSQPGE. The rearrangement links TRBV3-1 (or the pseudogene TRBV3-2) to TRBJ1-1. The CDR3 is 8 amino acids long, termini counted. CDR1 and CDR2 (germline): LGHDT, YNNKEL (reference sequence).

V gene TRBV6-1 combines with J gene TRBJ1-6; the match to TRBD1 covers 7 bases. The CDR3 extends over 14 amino acids. J lost 6 bases, V lost 7 bases, and 6 bases had no gene match. The germline CDR1 and CDR2 sequences are MNHNS and SASEGT. This chain's CDR3 is CASNTRDSNSPLHF. In DNA form, the CDR3 reads TGTGCCAGCAACACCCGGGACAGTAATTCACCCCTCCACTTT.

The genes are TRBV9 and TRBJ1-1, with 9 positions matching TRBD1. CDR1 SGDLS and CDR2 YYNGEE come from the germline V gene. V was clipped by 2 bases and J by 3 bases; unmatched bases: 17. The CDR3 totals 19 residues. The CDR3: CASSVGQGRGGLRDTEAFF. CDR3 in DNA: TGTGCCAGCAGCGTGGGACAGGGAAGGGGTGGGTTAAGGGACACTGAAGCTTTCTTT. Full variable domain (missing parts from reference TRBV9 and TRBJ1-1): DSGVTQTPKHLITATGQRVTLRCSPRSGDLSVYWYQQSLDQGLQFLIQYYNGEERAKGNILERFSAQQFPDLHSELNLSSLELGDSALYFCASSVGQGRGGLRDTEAFFGQGTRLTVV.

This sequence joins TRBV7-2 and TRBJ2-3; TRBD1 matches 7 bases. Germline CDR1 and CDR2: SGHTA and FQGNSA. CDR3 length: 14 amino acids. J gave up 5 bases and V 0 bases, and 2 bases lay outside the gene matches. CDR3 DNA: TGTGCCAGCAGCTTAGCGGGACAGAGAGATACGCAGTATTTT. Its protein is CASSLAGQRDTQYF. The variable domain in full, completed from reference TRBV7-2 and TRBJ2-3, reads GAGVSQSPSNKVTEKGKDVELRCDPISGHTALYWYRQSLGQGLEFLIYFQGNSAPDKSGLPSDRFSAERTGGSVSTLTIQRTQQEDSAVYLCASSLAGQRDTQYFGPGTRLTVL.

The chain couples TRBV4-3 to TRBJ1-5; D gene uncertain. The V gene's germline CDR1 is LGHNA and CDR2 YSLEER. The CDR3 is 14 residues long. The germline V and J ends were trimmed by 0 bases and 7 bases, with 10 bases remaining between them. As DNA, the CDR3 is TGCGCCAGCAGCCAAGAGGGAGTAGGGCAGCCCCAGCATTTT. Translated: CASSQEGVGQPQHF.

This sequence joins TRBV27 and TRBJ2-1, with 7 bases matching TRBD1. This CDR3 is 15 amino acids long. Trimming took 4 bases from V and 4 from J; bases not matched to a gene: 7. Germline loops: CDR1 MNHEY, CDR2 SMNVEV (reference sequence). CDR3 in DNA: TGTGCCAGCAGTTCCTCGGGACAGCGTTACAATGAGCAGTTCTTC. It yields the protein CASSSSGQRYNEQFF.

The genes are TRBV5-6 and TRBJ1-1, with D possibly TRBD1 on 5 matching bases. Germline V gene sequence: CDR1 SGHDT, CDR2 YYEEEE. This CDR3 is 12 amino acids long. V lost 2 bases to trimming and J lost 6 bases, with 8 bases between them. DNA for the CDR3: TGTGCCAGCAGCTTTGCAGGGCCTGAAGCTTTCTTT. Its protein product is CASSFAGPEAFF.

The chain has TRBV30 and TRBJ1-2; maybe TRBD1 (6 bases). The V end lost 8 bases, the J end lost 5 bases, and 9 bases lay between the germline ends. Germline V gives CDR1 GTSNPN, CDR2 SVGIG (reference sequence). This CDR3 is built from 10 residues. The CDR3 reads CAGRGYGYTF. In DNA, the CDR3 is TGTGCCGGCAGGGGTTATGGCTACACCTTC. Filled out from reference TRBV30 and TRBJ1-2, the complete variable domain reads SQTIHQWPATLVQPVGSPLSLECTVEGTSNPNLYWYRQAAGRGLQLLFYSVGIGQISSEVPQNLSASRPQDRQFILSSKKLLLSDSGFYLCAGRGYGYTFGSGTRLTVV.

This sequence joins TRBV5-5 and TRBJ1-3, with 9 nucleotides matching TRBD1. The CDR3 totals 15 residues. V lost 4 bases and J lost 4; bases outside the gene matches: 6. CDR1 is SGHKS and CDR2 is YYEKEE in the germline V gene (reference sequence). DNA of the CDR3: TGTGCCAGCAGCACGGGACAGGGAATCGGAAACACCATATATTTT. This codes for CASSTGQGIGNTIYF.

CDR3 amino acids: CASSKQGFGYTF. The CDR3 DNA follows: TGTGCCAGCAGCAAACAGGGGTTTGGCTACACCTTC. The chain joins TRBV7-9 to TRBJ1-2; 7 bases align to TRBD1. V dropped 5 bases and J dropped 7; count of bases not matched to a gene: 4. Per the germline V gene, CDR1 is SEHNR and CDR2 is FQNEAQ (reference sequence). This CDR3 has 12 amino acids.

The gene calls are TRBV7-6 and TRBJ2-1; no firm D call. Germline CDR1 SGHVS, CDR2 FNYEAQ. There are 12 residues in the CDR3. The V and J ends lost 3 bases and 5 bases respectively, with 5 bases between them. The CDR3 here is CASSFPDNEQFF. In DNA, the CDR3 is TGTGCCAGCAGCTTTCCGGACAATGAGCAGTTCTTC.

This chain links TRBV7-2 with TRBJ1-5; 11 positions match TRBD1. The CDR3 sequence is 15 residues long. From germline, CDR1 is SGHTA and CDR2 FQGNSA. With V trimmed by 5 bases and J by 6 bases, 6 bases remained unmatched. The CDR3 DNA follows: TGTGCCAGCAGCCGGGACAGGGGGTCGGGTCAGCCCCAGCATTTT. It is translated as CASSRDRGSGQPQHF.

V and J are TRBV10-2 and TRBJ1-2; D gene ambiguous. V lost 2 bases and J 0 bases, leaving 7 bases between the germline ends. Germline assignment: CDR1 WSHSY and CDR2 SAAADI. This CDR3 region has 14 residues. CDR3 coding DNA: TGCGCCAGCAGTGAGGGGCCCTCTAACTATGGCTACACCTTC. Its translation is CASSEGPSNYGYTF.

This clone was detected only once. The rearrangement uses TRBV2 and TRBJ1-1; 7 nucleotides match TRBD1. Per the germline V gene, CDR1 is SNHLY and CDR2 is FYNNEI. V was clipped by 8 bases and J by 1 base; unmatched bases: 7. This CDR3 is 14 amino acids long. The CDR3 is CASPRDSGNTEAFF. In DNA form, the CDR3 reads TGTGCCAGCCCCCGGGACAGCGGGAACACTGAAGCTTTCTTT. Combining the CDR3 with reference TRBV2 and TRBJ1-1 gives the whole variable domain EPEVTQTPSHQVTQMGQEVILRCVPISNHLYFYWYRQILGQKVEFLVSFYNNEISEKSEIFDDQFSVERPDGSNFTLKIRSTKLEDSAMYFCASPRDSGNTEAFFGQGTRLTVV.

The chain carries TRBV6-5 and TRBJ1-1; D perhaps matches TRBD1 (6 bases). Between the trimmed V and J ends, which lost 6 bases and 1 base, there was a span of 12 bases. CDR1 is MNHEY, CDR2 SVGAGI, per germline. The CDR3 has 14 amino acids. CDR3 DNA sequence: TGTGCCAGCAGGGTCCCGGGACAGAACACTGAAGCTTTCTTT. It translates to CASRVPGQNTEAFF.

The chain has TRBV9 and TRBJ2-7; 8 positions match TRBD2. V lost 0 bases to trimming and J lost 6 bases; unmatched junction nucleotides: 8. In germline, CDR1 is SGDLS, CDR2 YYNGEE. The CDR3 consists of 15 residues. CDR3 coding DNA: TGTGCCAGCAGCGTAGAGGCGGGGGGTTTTGGCGAGCAGTACTTC. The encoded protein is CASSVEAGGFGEQYF. The full variable domain, its missing parts supplied by reference TRBV9 and TRBJ2-7, is DSGVTQTPKHLITATGQRVTLRCSPRSGDLSVYWYQQSLDQGLQFLIQYYNGEERAKGNILERFSAQQFPDLHSELNLSSLELGDSALYFCASSVEAGGFGEQYFGPGTRLTVT.

J is TRBJ1-1 and V is TRBV4-2; 7 nucleotides agree with TRBD1. V was clipped by 1 base and J by 0 bases; unmatched bases: 5. The germline V gene encodes CDR1 LGHNA and CDR2 YNFKEQ. The CDR3 spans 16 residues. CDR3: CASSQGSGQVNTEAFF. The CDR3 DNA is TGTGCCAGCAGCCAAGGTTCCGGACAGGTGAACACTGAAGCTTTCTTT.